This TCR beta chain was recovered during a study of blood T cell repertoires in COVID-19. The overall study: Samples came from the United States, Italy and Spain, spanning acute and convalescent COVID-19.

Participants had their cohort set by participant-reported clinical history. Symptom resolution, clearance, or two negative PCRs marked donors in Cohort 3 as recovered. Under the authors' procedure: Reference gene primer amplification yielded estimated nucleated cell counts. Only in-frame clones appear in the TCRdb table, and some are missing; sequencing was by immunoSEQ multiplex PCR. V and J calls and clone size are given by that table; D and trimming were obtained from the DNA. The repertoire holds approximately 300,000 clones, with roughly 90% as singletons. The clonotype originates from a woman aged 30 to 39 who had recovered from COVID-19. The material sequenced was PBMCs or T cells enriched from blood (not recorded which).

The CDR3 reads CASSLYTSGAGDEQFF. The CDR3 nucleotides read TGCGCCAGCAGCTTGTATACTAGCGGGGCCGGGGATGAGCAGTTCTTC. The chain is built from TRBV5-1 and TRBJ2-1, with 10 bases fitting TRBD2. Germline CDR1 SGHRS, CDR2 YFSETQ. The CDR3 extends over 16 amino acids. Trimming at V came to 1 base and at J to 8 bases, leaving 9 bases not matched to a gene.